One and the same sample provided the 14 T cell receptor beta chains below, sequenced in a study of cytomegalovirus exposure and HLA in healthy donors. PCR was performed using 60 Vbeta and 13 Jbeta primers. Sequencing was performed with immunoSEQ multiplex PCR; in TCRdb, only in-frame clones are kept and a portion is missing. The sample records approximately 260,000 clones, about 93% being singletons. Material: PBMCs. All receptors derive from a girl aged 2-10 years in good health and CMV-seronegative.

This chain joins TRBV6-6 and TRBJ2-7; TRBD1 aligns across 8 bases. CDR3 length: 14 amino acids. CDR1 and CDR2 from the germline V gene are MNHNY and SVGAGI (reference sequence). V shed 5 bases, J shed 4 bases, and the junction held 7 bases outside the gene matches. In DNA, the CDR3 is TGTGCCAGCAGTCCCGGGACAGGACAGTACGAGCAGTACTTC. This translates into CASSPGTGQYEQYF.

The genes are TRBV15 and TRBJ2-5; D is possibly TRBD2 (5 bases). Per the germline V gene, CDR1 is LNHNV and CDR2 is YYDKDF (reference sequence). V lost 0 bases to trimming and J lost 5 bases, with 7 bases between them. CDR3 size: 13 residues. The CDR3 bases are TGTGCCACCAGCAGAGAAGGACTGGAGACCCAGTACTTC. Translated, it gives CATSREGLETQYF.

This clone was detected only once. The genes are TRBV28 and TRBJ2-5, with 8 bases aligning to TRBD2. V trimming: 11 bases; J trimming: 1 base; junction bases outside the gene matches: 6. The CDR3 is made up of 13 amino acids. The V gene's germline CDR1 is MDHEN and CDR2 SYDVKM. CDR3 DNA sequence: TGTGCCGTTTTAGCGGGGACCCAAGAGACCCAGTACTTC. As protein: CAVLAGTQETQYF.

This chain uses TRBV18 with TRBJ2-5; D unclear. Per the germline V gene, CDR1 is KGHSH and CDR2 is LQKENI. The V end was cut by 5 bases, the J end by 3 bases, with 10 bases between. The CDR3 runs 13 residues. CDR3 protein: CASSRGVEETQYF. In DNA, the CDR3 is TGTGCCAGCTCAAGAGGAGTGGAAGAGACCCAGTACTTC.

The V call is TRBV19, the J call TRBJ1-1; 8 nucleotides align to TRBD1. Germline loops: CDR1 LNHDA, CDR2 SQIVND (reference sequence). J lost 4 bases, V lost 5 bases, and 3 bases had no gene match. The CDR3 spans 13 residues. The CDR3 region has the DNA TGTGCCAGTAGTGTTACAGGGGGCACTGAAGCTTTCTTT. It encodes CASSVTGGTEAFF.

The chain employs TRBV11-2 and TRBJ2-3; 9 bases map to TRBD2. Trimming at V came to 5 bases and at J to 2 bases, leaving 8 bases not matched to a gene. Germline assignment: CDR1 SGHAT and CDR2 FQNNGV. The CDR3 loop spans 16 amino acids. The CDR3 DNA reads TGTGCCAGCAGCGGGGGAACTAGCGGGCTCACAGATACGCAGTATTTT. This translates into CASSGGTSGLTDTQYF.

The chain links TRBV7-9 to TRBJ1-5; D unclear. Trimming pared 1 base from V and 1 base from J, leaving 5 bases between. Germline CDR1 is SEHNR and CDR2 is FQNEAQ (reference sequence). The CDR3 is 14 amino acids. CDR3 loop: CASSLGQSNQPQHF. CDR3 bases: TGTGCCAGCAGCTTAGGACAAAGCAATCAGCCCCAGCATTTT.

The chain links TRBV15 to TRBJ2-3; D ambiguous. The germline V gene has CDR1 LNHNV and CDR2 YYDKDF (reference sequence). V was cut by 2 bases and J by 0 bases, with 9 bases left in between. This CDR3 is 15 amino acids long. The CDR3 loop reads CATSRSRSSTDTQYF. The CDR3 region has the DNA TGTGCCACCAGCAGATCACGGTCTAGCACAGATACGCAGTATTTT.

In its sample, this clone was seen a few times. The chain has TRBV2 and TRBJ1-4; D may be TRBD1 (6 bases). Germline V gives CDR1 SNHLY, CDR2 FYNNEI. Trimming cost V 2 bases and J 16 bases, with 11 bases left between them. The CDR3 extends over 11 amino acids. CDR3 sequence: CASSEFQGRFF. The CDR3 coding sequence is TGTGCCAGCAGTGAATTTCAGGGGAGGTTTTTT.

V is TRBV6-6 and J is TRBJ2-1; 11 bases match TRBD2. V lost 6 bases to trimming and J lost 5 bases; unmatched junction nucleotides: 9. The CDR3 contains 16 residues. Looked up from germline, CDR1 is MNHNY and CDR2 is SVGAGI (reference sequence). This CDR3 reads CASSPLTSGTNNEQFF. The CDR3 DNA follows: TGTGCCAGCAGCCCACTGACTAGCGGGACAAACAATGAGCAGTTCTTC.

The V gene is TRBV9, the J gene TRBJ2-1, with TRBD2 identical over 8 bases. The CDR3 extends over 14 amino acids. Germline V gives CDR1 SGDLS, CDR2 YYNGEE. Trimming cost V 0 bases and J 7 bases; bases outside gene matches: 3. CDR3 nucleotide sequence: TGTGCCAGCAGCGTAGCGGGGGGGCGTAATGAGCAGTTCTTC. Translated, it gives CASSVAGGRNEQFF.

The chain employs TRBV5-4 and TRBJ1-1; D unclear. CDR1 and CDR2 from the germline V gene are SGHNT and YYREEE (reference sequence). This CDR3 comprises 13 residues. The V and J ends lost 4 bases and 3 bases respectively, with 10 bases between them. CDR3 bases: TGTGCCAGCAGCCGGGTTGGTGACACTGAAGCTTTCTTT. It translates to CASSRVGDTEAFF.

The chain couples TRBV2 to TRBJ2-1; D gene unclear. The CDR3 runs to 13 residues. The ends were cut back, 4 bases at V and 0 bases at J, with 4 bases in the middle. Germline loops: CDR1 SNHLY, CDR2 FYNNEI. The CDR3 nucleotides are TGTGCCAGCAGTGGGAGCTCCTACAATGAGCAGTTCTTC. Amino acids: CASSGSSYNEQFF.

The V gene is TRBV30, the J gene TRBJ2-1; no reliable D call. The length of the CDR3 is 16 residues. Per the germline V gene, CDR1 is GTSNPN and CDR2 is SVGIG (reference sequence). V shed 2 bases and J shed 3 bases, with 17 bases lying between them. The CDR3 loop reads CAWSSHELGNYNEQFF. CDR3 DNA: TGTGCCTGGAGTTCACACGAGTTGGGCAACTACAATGAGCAGTTCTTC.